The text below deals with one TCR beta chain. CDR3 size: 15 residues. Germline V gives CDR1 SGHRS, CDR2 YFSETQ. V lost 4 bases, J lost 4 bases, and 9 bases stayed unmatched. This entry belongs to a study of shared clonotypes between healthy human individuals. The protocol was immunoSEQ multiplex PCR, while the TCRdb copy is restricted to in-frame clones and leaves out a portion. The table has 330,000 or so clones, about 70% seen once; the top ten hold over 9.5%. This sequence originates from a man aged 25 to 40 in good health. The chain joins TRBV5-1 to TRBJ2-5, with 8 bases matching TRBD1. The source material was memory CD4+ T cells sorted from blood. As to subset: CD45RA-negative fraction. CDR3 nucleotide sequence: TGCGCCAGCAGCGCCCGACAGGGGTGGGGAGAGACCCAGTACTTC. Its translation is CASSARQGWGETQYF.